The clone carrying this T cell receptor beta chain was seen only a few times. This may be a read error: a much more frequent sequence differs by one nucleotide. MiXCR, applied by TCRdb to the multiplex PCR reads, yields one record per CDR3 protein. The repertoire has about 180,000 distinct CDR3 sequences, 25% to 40% of them found once; the top ten carry about 3.8%. Axillary draining lymph nodes of breast cancer patients supplied the node samples. Germline assignment: CDR1 MGHDK and CDR2 SYGVNS. Trimming took 8 bases from V and 6 from J; bases not matched to a gene: 12. This CDR3 is built from 14 residues. The data were obtained in a study of breast tumors, draining lymph nodes, adjacent tissues.

This chain links TRBV25-1 with TRBJ2-7; 8 nucleotides align to TRBD1. This clonotype was obtained from a female donor with breast cancer. Some clones in this sample may be carry-over from other donors' samples. The specimen was axillary lymph node tissue. CDR3 loop: CASSGGARPCEQYF. The CDR3 DNA reads TGTGCCAGCTCAGGGGGCGCGAGGCCCTGCGAGCAGTACTTC.